These 15 T cell receptor beta chains share one sample of origin, sequenced in a study of vaccination and CD4 T cells after COVID-19. For these TCRs, the target antigens are not known. Treatment indicated: roughly ten-day PBMC culture with coronavirus spike peptide pools or control peptides (ViraFEST assay). Cultured CD4+ T-cell DNA underwent Oncomine TCR Beta short-read sequencing. TCRdb ran MiXCR on the PCR reads and lists one entry per CDR3 protein. The table records about 26,000 distinct CDR3 sequences, about 64% of them present only once. Sequences were obtained from CD4+ T cells from blood, cultured in vitro. These TCRs come from a human donor who had recovered from COVID-19.

V and J are TRBV20-1 and TRBJ1-3, with 8 bases fitting TRBD1. V was pared by 0 bases and J by 6 bases, with 7 bases of the junction left unmatched. Germline V lookup: CDR1 DFQATT, CDR2 SNEGSKA (reference sequence). The CDR3 is made up of 15 amino acids. The CDR3 nucleotides are TGCAGTGCTAGAGATGGCAGGGGGCTGATAAACACCATATATTTT. Encoded protein: CSARDGRGLINTIYF.

This clonotype has only a few counts. This rearrangement joins TRBV7-2 to TRBJ2-4; 9 bases align to TRBD2. V lost 10 bases to trimming and J lost 3 bases; unmatched junction nucleotides: 10. Germline V gives CDR1 SGHTA, CDR2 FQGNSA. The CDR3 runs to 15 residues. CDR3 sequence: CATAGGGGVKNIQYF. CDR3 in DNA: TGTGCCACAGCGGGGGGTGGGGGTGTCAAAAACATTCAGTACTTC.

The genes are TRBV28 and TRBJ2-7; TRBD2 matches at 8 bases. Germline V gene sequence: CDR1 MDHEN, CDR2 SYDVKM. This CDR3 contains 15 residues. V dropped 5 bases and J dropped 2; count of bases not matched to a gene: 8. The CDR3 region has the DNA TGTGCCAGCAGTCCCCACACTAGCGGAACCTACGAGCAGTACTTC. Translation gives CASSPHTSGTYEQYF.

Written as DNA, the CDR3 is TGTGCCAGCAGCTCCCCGGCAGGGAAAAATGGCTACACCTTC. This encodes CASSSPAGKNGYTF. The V and J genes are TRBV5-4 and TRBJ1-2; maybe TRBD1 (5 bases). Trimming left V 3 bases short and J 6 bases short, with 15 bases between. CDR3 length equals 14 residues. The germline gives CDR1 SGHNT, CDR2 YYREEE (reference sequence).

CDR3 DNA: TGCGCCAGCAAACCCTACAATGAGCAGTTCTTC. This gives the protein CASKPYNEQFF. The gene calls are TRBV10-1 and TRBJ2-1; D unresolved. CDR1 is WNHNN, CDR2 SYGVQD, per germline (reference sequence). The ends were cut back, 7 bases at V and 2 bases at J, with 3 bases in the middle. The CDR3 contains 11 residues.

This clonotype was detected only a few times. The V call is TRBV15, the J call TRBJ1-1; 7 bases fit TRBD1. The germline gives CDR1 LNHNV, CDR2 YYDKDF (reference sequence). V shed 1 base and J 3 bases; nucleotides not matched to a gene: 5. The CDR3 extends over 15 amino acids. CDR3 protein: CATSRVRQGDTEAFF. CDR3 coding DNA: TGTGCCACCAGCAGAGTTCGGCAGGGGGACACTGAAGCTTTCTTT. The variable domain in full, completed from reference TRBV15 and TRBJ1-1, reads DAMVIQNPRYQVTQFGKPVTLSCSQTLNHNVMYWYQQKSSQAPKLLFHYYDKDFNNEADTPDNFQSRRPNTSFCFLDIRSPGLGDTAMYLCATSRVRQGDTEAFFGQGTRLTVV.

The chain's CDR3 is CASSFSRVSSYNEQFF. The CDR3 bases are TGTGCCAGCAGTTTTTCCCGCGTCAGCTCCTACAATGAGCAGTTCTTC. V and J are TRBV28 and TRBJ2-1; D ambiguous. The ends were cut back, 3 bases at V and 0 bases at J, with 12 bases in the middle. Germline-derived CDR1 and CDR2 are MDHEN and SYDVKM. The CDR3 has 16 amino acids.

The chain recombines TRBV20-1 with TRBJ1-1, with D unclear. The length of the CDR3 is 15 residues. In germline, CDR1 is DFQATT, CDR2 SNEGSKA (reference sequence). Trimming stripped 0 bases from V and 1 base from J, with 12 bases between. For the CDR3, the DNA is TGCAGTGCTAGAGACTTTGGCAGCGGGAACACTGAAGCTTTCTTT. Translating it yields CSARDFGSGNTEAFF.

The chain uses TRBV28 and TRBJ1-1, with D hard to call. The V gene's germline CDR1 is MDHEN and CDR2 SYDVKM. This CDR3 is 12 amino acids long. The V gene lost 3 bases and the J gene lost 3 bases, with 5 bases spanning the gap. The CDR3 region is CASSLRDTEAFF. CDR3 DNA sequence: TGTGCCAGCAGTTTGAGAGACACTGAAGCTTTCTTT.

This clonotype was observed a handful of times. The chain has TRBV12-3 or TRBV12-4 and TRBJ2-7, with TRBD2 matching over 7 bases. The ends lost 1 base at V and 5 bases at J; junction bases unmatched: 5. The CDR3 runs to 14 residues. CDR3 DNA: TGTGCCAGCAGTTTAGGGGAGGGTTCCCACGAGCAGTACTTC. Amino acid sequence: CASSLGEGSHEQYF.

In DNA, the CDR3 is TGTGCCAGCAGCTTAGCCCTCTACGAGCAGTACTTC. Amino acid sequence: CASSLALYEQYF. This rearrangement joins TRBV7-9 to TRBJ2-7; no firm D call. This CDR3 is built from 12 residues. V lost 0 bases, J lost 3 bases, and 3 bases lay in between. CDR1 is SEHNR and CDR2 is FQNEAQ in the germline V gene (reference sequence).

Written as DNA, the CDR3 is TGTGCCAGCAGTGCCAGGGGGCAGGGCTATGGCTACACCTTC. Residues: CASSARGQGYGYTF. The gene calls are TRBV25-1 and TRBJ1-2, with TRBD1 matching 8 bases. This CDR3 comprises 14 residues. CDR1 is MGHDK and CDR2 is SYGVNS in the germline V gene. V dropped 4 bases and J dropped 4; count of bases not matched to a gene: 5.

This clonotype was seen only once. J is TRBJ2-5 and V is TRBV6-5, with D unresolved. Germline V CDR1 and CDR2: MNHEY, SVGAGI. This CDR3 contains 14 residues. V was cut by 0 bases and J by 2 bases, with 7 bases left in between. In DNA form, the CDR3 reads TGTGCCAGCAGTTACTCGGCTATACAAGAGACCCAGTACTTC. Translated: CASSYSAIQETQYF.

The chain links TRBV10-3 to TRBJ2-5; D gene uncertain. V shed 3 bases and J shed 2 bases, with 4 bases lying between them. The CDR3 is 12 amino acids. CDR1 is ENHRY and CDR2 is SYGVKD in the germline V gene. For the CDR3, the DNA is TGTGCCATCAGTGACGGGCAAGAGACCCAGTACTTC. It translates to CAISDGQETQYF.

This chain links TRBV12-3 or TRBV12-4 with TRBJ2-5; D remains unclear. The CDR3 is 12 amino acids. The V end lost 3 bases, the J end lost 5 bases, and 7 bases lay between the germline ends. The CDR3 loop is CASSLALETQYF. The DNA for the CDR3 is TGTGCCAGCAGTTTGGCTCTGGAGACCCAGTACTTC.